The clone carrying this TCR beta chain was seen once. These data belong to a study of shared clonotypes between healthy human individuals. The method was immunoSEQ multiplex PCR; TCRdb's version includes in-frame clones alone and lacks a portion of them. The sample holds roughly 2.1 million clones, under 95% seen once. CD8 cells classed as naive were CD45RO-negative and positively selected for CCR7, excluding terminally differentiated effector memory CD45RA+ cells. Trimming at V came to 4 bases and at J to 7 bases, leaving 16 bases not matched to a gene. The CDR3 runs 18 residues. The germline gives CDR1 SNHLY, CDR2 FYNNEI.

The specimen sequenced was naive CD8+ T cells from PBMCs. V and J are TRBV2 and TRBJ2-1, with TRBD2 matching 10 bases. The source is a man aged 18 to 35 in good health. Some clones in this sample may be carry-over from other donors' samples. The CDR3 reads CASSVGNLAGALGNEQFF. Here the CDR3 DNA reads TGTGCCAGCAGTGTGGGGAATCTAGCGGGAGCTTTAGGTAATGAGCAGTTCTTC. The full variable domain, completed using reference TRBV2 and TRBJ2-1, is EPEVTQTPSHQVTQMGQEVILRCVPISNHLYFYWYRQILGQKVEFLVSFYNNEISEKSEIFDDQFSVERPDGSNFTLKIRSTKLEDSAMYFCASSVGNLAGALGNEQFFGPGTRLTVL.